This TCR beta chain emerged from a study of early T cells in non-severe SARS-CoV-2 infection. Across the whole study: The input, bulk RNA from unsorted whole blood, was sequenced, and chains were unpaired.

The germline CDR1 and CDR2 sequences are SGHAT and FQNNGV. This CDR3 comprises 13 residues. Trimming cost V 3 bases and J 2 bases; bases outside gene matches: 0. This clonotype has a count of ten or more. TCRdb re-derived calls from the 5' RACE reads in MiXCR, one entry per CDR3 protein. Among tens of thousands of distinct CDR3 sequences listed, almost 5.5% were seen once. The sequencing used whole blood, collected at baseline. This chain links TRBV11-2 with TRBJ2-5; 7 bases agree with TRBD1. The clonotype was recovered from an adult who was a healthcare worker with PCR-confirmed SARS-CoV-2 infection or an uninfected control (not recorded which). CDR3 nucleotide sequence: TGTGCCAGCAGCTTGGACAGGCAAGAGACCCAGTACTTC. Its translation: CASSLDRQETQYF.